This is a list of T cell receptor beta chains from one sample in a study of siplizumab effects on memory and regulatory T cells. Repertoires were generated with immunoSEQ multiplex PCR, while TCRdb's copy carries only in-frame clones and drops some. Altogether 70,000 to 90,000 clones are present, 93% being singletons, with the ten largest covering about 5%. The sample consisted of CD8+ T cells sorted from blood. Every receptor here comes from a human donor in good health. Each CDR3 is given with its conserved first and last residue. The D gene is left open where the match is weak. The listing skips clone size in some rows; elsewhere it reads once, few, many or a size class.

abundance	v_gene	d_gene	j_gene	CDR3nt	CDR3aa
.	TRBV7-3	TRBD2	TRBJ2-1	TGTGCCAGCAGCCCTAGCGGGGGTTACAATGAGCAGTTCTTC	CASSPSGGYNEQFF
.	TRBV19	.	TRBJ2-7	TGTGCCAGTAGTGACGAGGGGGGGTCCTACGAGCAGTACTTC	CASSDEGGSYEQYF
.	TRBV27	TRBD1	TRBJ1-3	TGTGCCAGCAAAGCCGGGACAGAGGGAAACACCATATATTTT	CASKAGTEGNTIYF
.	TRBV2	TRBD2	TRBJ2-3	TGTGCCAGCAGTGCGGGACTAGCGGGCACAGATACGCAGTATTTT	CASSAGLAGTDTQYF
.	TRBV18	.	TRBJ1-5	TGTGCCAGCTCACCACCGTACGGGGTTGGTTATCAGCCCCAGCATTTT	CASSPPYGVGYQPQHF
once	TRBV9	.	TRBJ2-3	TGTGCCAGCAAAGGGGGACCCACAGATACGCAGTATTTT	CASKGGPTDTQYF
once	TRBV13	TRBD1	TRBJ1-2	TGTGCCAGCAGCTCGGGACAGGGGGTTTACGATGGCTACACCTTC	CASSSGQGVYDGYTF
.	TRBV5-4	.	TRBJ2-5	TGTGCCAGCAGTGAGACCGGGTCGGGGACCCAGTACTTC	CASSETGSGTQYF
.	TRBV15	.	TRBJ2-3	TGTGCCACCAGCAGGACAGAGGGTTATGATACGCAGTATTTT	CATSRTEGYDTQYF
.	TRBV19	.	TRBJ2-5	TGTGCCAGTAGTAGAACAGGGATGTGGCAAGAGACCCAGTACTTC	CASSRTGMWQETQYF
once	TRBV4-3	.	TRBJ1-2	TGCGCCAGCAGCCAAGGGGGTGGGGCTGGCTACACCTTC	CASSQGGGAGYTF
.	TRBV30	TRBD2	TRBJ2-1	TGTGCCTGGACCCACGGGGGGAATGAGCAGTTCTTC	CAWTHGGNEQFF
.	TRBV5-1	.	TRBJ2-5	TGCGCCAGCAGCTTGGAATTTCAGGGGCAAGAGACCCAGTACTTC	CASSLEFQGQETQYF
.	TRBV29-1	.	TRBJ2-4	TGCAGCGTTGGGTCGGGGTTGGAAAACATTCAGTACTTC	CSVGSGLENIQYF
.	TRBV25-1	.	TRBJ1-2	TGTGCCAGCAGTGATCCAGGTTCTCTTGGCTACACCTTC	CASSDPGSLGYTF
.	TRBV7-8	TRBD2	TRBJ2-5	TGTGCCAGCAGCCCCTGGGCTAGCGGGGTGAAAGAGACCCAGTACTTC	CASSPWASGVKETQYF
.	TRBV29-1	.	TRBJ2-2	TGCAGCGTTGCCACAGAGAACACCGGGGAGCTGTTTTTT	CSVATENTGELFF
.	TRBV4-2	TRBD2	TRBJ2-7	TGTGCCAGCAGCCAAGATCAACCCCCCCTGGCGGGGGGTATCGTGGGCGAGCAGTACTTC	CASSQDQPPLAGGIVGEQYF
.	TRBV11-1	.	TRBJ2-7	TGTGCCAGCAGCTTTGGGGTCGGCGAGCAGTACTTC	CASSFGVGEQYF
.	TRBV27	.	TRBJ2-2	TGTGCCAGCAGTTTGTGGGGATCGAACACCGGGGAGCTGTTTTTT	CASSLWGSNTGELFF
.	TRBV9	.	TRBJ2-7	TGTGCCAGCAGCGTAGCGGGGGAGGTCTACGAGCAGTACTTC	CASSVAGEVYEQYF
.	TRBV6-6	.	TRBJ2-7	TGTGCCAGCAGCCTGACAGCGTACGAGCAGTACTTC	CASSLTAYEQYF
.	TRBV7-3	.	TRBJ2-1	TGTGCCAGCAGCTTAAATTCCGGGAATGAGCAGTTCTTC	CASSLNSGNEQFF
.	TRBV19	.	TRBJ1-5	TGTGCCAGTGTGGGGGGCTTCAATCAGCCCCAGCATTTT	CASVGGFNQPQHF
once	TRBV10-2	.	TRBJ2-1	TGCGCCAGCAGTATTGGGGTACTCGAGGTCGATGAGCAGTTCTTC	CASSIGVLEVDEQFF
.	TRBV27	.	TRBJ2-3	TGTGCCAGCAGTCCATTATCGACTGGTACTAGCACAGATACGCAGTATTTT	CASSPLSTGTSTDTQYF
.	TRBV5-5	.	TRBJ2-5	TGTGCCAGCAGCCTCGAAGGGGAGACCCAGTACTTC	CASSLEGETQYF
.	TRBV7-7	TRBD2	TRBJ2-1	TGTGCCAGCAGCCCGGGGGGGATATACGATGAGCAGTTCTTC	CASSPGGIYDEQFF
.	TRBV6-5	.	TRBJ1-5	TGTGCCAGCAGTCGCGGTTGGGGAAGCAATCAGCCCCAGCATTTT	CASSRGWGSNQPQHF
.	TRBV25-1	.	TRBJ1-3	TGTGCCAGCAGTGAAACGAGATACGGCTCTGGAAACACCATATATTTT	CASSETRYGSGNTIYF
.	TRBV4-3	.	TRBJ1-6	TGCGCCAGCAGCCGAGAACCCAAGACCGCTTTGAATTCACCCCTCCACTTT	CASSREPKTALNSPLHF
.	TRBV23-1	.	TRBJ1-4	TGCGCCAGCAGTCCTCTGCAGGAAAAACTGTTTTTT	CASSPLQEKLFF
.	TRBV6-1	.	TRBJ2-2	TGTGCCAGCAGTTCAACCGGGGAGCTGTTTTTT	CASSSTGELFF
few	TRBV11-2	TRBD2	TRBJ2-7	TGTGCCAGCAGCCCACCCCGGGGGGGCCTAACCGAGCAGTACTTC	CASSPPRGGLTEQYF
.	TRBV7-2	TRBD2	TRBJ2-3	TGTGCCAGCAGCCCGACTAGCGGGACTAGCACAGATACGCAGTATTTT	CASSPTSGTSTDTQYF
.	TRBV7-3	.	TRBJ1-2	TGTGCCAGCAGCCCACAGGGAGGGTGGTTTTATGGCTACACCTTC	CASSPQGGWFYGYTF
.	TRBV9	TRBD1	TRBJ1-2	TGTGCCAGCAGCATCCGGGACAGTGCAAACTATGGCTACACCTTC	CASSIRDSANYGYTF
.	TRBV19	.	TRBJ1-2	TGTGCCAGTAGTATTTCGGACATAATCTATGGCTACACCTTC	CASSISDIIYGYTF
once	TRBV27	TRBD2	TRBJ2-4	TGTGCCAGTTTTCCCGAACCGCTAGCGGGGTTAAACATTCAGTACTTC	CASFPEPLAGLNIQYF
.	TRBV9	TRBD1	TRBJ1-1	TGTGCCAGCAGCGAGGGACAGGGGAACACTGAAGCTTTCTTT	CASSEGQGNTEAFF
.	TRBV5-1	TRBD1	TRBJ2-1	TGCGCCAGCAGCTGGGGCGGACAGGGGGCCTATGAGCAGTTCTTC	CASSWGGQGAYEQFF
.	TRBV6-1	.	TRBJ2-7	TGTGCCAGCAGCCCCTCCCGGGCGAACGAGCAGTACTTC	CASSPSRANEQYF
.	TRBV2	.	TRBJ2-4	TGTGCCAGCAGTGGTGGGAAAGGGGGAGCTATTCTAGCCAAAAACATTCAGTACTTC	CASSGGKGGAILAKNIQYF
.	TRBV7-6	.	TRBJ2-1	TGTGCCAGCAGCGTCACTAGCTTCAATGAGCAGTTCTTC	CASSVTSFNEQFF
.	TRBV5-1	TRBD2	TRBJ2-5	TGCGCCAGCAGCTTTTTGGCGGGGGGGACTCAAGAGACCCAGTACTTC	CASSFLAGGTQETQYF
.	TRBV7-3	TRBD1	TRBJ1-1	TGTGCCAGCAGCTTCACAGGGGGCACTGAAGCTTTCTTT	CASSFTGGTEAFF
.	TRBV9	TRBD2	TRBJ2-5	TGTGCCAGCAGCGGGACTAGCGGCCAAGAGACCCAGTACTTC	CASSGTSGQETQYF
.	TRBV4-3	.	TRBJ1-4	TGCGCCAGCAGCGCCCCAGGGAATGAAAAACTGTTTTTT	CASSAPGNEKLFF